A selection of T cell receptor beta chains follows, all from one sample in a study of blood T cell repertoires in COVID-19. Profiled with immunoSEQ multiplex PCR; TCRdb holds only in-frame clones, not every one. The data contain some 180,000 clones, about 85% of them singletons. Sequencing was performed on peripheral blood. All receptors derive from a woman older than 75 with COVID-19, enrolled during active disease. Both conserved end residues are trimmed from each CDR3. Each record gives: clone size, J gene, V gene, CDR3 protein. Rows give clone size only sometimes, using once, few, many, or a class for an expanded clone.

abundance: -; j_gene: TRBJ1-1; v_gene: TRBV18; CDR3aa: ASSPSAYLRGGGEAF
abundance: -; j_gene: TRBJ1-5; v_gene: TRBV6-5; CDR3aa: ASSLKSGLRVQPQH
abundance: -; j_gene: TRBJ1-4; v_gene: TRBV10-3; CDR3aa: AIGGNEKLF
abundance: few; j_gene: TRBJ2-7; v_gene: TRBV4-2; CDR3aa: ASSPNWGLADEQY
abundance: -; j_gene: TRBJ1-2; v_gene: TRBV4-1; CDR3aa: ASSRLQVNYGYT
abundance: -; j_gene: TRBJ1-1; v_gene: TRBV2; CDR3aa: ASRFKAGGGNTEAF
abundance: -; j_gene: TRBJ1-1; v_gene: TRBV4-1; CDR3aa: ASSQVARVNTEAF
abundance: -; j_gene: TRBJ1-5; v_gene: TRBV18; CDR3aa: ASDLTGGQPQH
abundance: -; j_gene: TRBJ2-7; v_gene: TRBV11-1; CDR3aa: ASSLSNGAGYEQY
abundance: once; j_gene: TRBJ2-5; v_gene: TRBV29-1; CDR3aa: SVAGQIQETQY
abundance: few; j_gene: TRBJ2-7; v_gene: TRBV11-1; CDR3aa: ASSLATSDYEQY
abundance: -; j_gene: TRBJ1-6; v_gene: TRBV19; CDR3aa: ASTGTGTSYNSPLH
abundance: -; j_gene: TRBJ1-4; v_gene: TRBV12-3/TRBV12-4; CDR3aa: ASSPGGRLF
abundance: -; j_gene: TRBJ2-7; v_gene: TRBV7-7; CDR3aa: ASSLEAAGKTYEQY
abundance: -; j_gene: TRBJ1-2; v_gene: TRBV6-4; CDR3aa: ASSDVGGRVNYGYT
abundance: few; j_gene: TRBJ2-7; v_gene: TRBV11-2; CDR3aa: ASNTGRTGEQY
abundance: -; j_gene: TRBJ1-2; v_gene: TRBV29-1; CDR3aa: SVPWQGSGDGYT
abundance: -; j_gene: TRBJ2-1; v_gene: TRBV4-1; CDR3aa: ASSLTGTSEVKF
abundance: once; j_gene: TRBJ2-7; v_gene: TRBV5-1; CDR3aa: ASSIEGPNEQY
abundance: -; j_gene: TRBJ2-1; v_gene: TRBV4-1; CDR3aa: ASSQAGTRYNEQF
abundance: -; j_gene: TRBJ2-7; v_gene: TRBV27; CDR3aa: ASIIRDNPYEQY
abundance: -; j_gene: TRBJ1-2; v_gene: TRBV5-1; CDR3aa: ASSLGSGAGPHYGYT
abundance: -; j_gene: TRBJ1-2; v_gene: TRBV18; CDR3aa: ASSPPMTPSLYGYT
abundance: few; j_gene: TRBJ1-1; v_gene: TRBV5-1; CDR3aa: ASSLGGSGTEAF
abundance: few; j_gene: TRBJ1-1; v_gene: TRBV9; CDR3aa: ASSVGGDRIAEAF
abundance: -; j_gene: TRBJ1-5; v_gene: TRBV12-3/TRBV12-4; CDR3aa: ASSGGNNQPQH
abundance: once; j_gene: TRBJ1-6; v_gene: TRBV5-4; CDR3aa: ASSFGQGADNSPLH
abundance: -; j_gene: TRBJ2-5; v_gene: TRBV9; CDR3aa: ASNPGQGWETQY
abundance: -; j_gene: TRBJ2-2; v_gene: TRBV6-5; CDR3aa: ASNPRTQAGELF
abundance: -; j_gene: TRBJ1-2; v_gene: TRBV7-2; CDR3aa: ASSSGQGYGYT
abundance: once; j_gene: TRBJ1-3; v_gene: TRBV9; CDR3aa: ASSVYQGVSGNTIY
abundance: -; j_gene: TRBJ1-4; v_gene: TRBV27; CDR3aa: ASSPGTVPEKLF
abundance: -; j_gene: TRBJ2-7; v_gene: TRBV14; CDR3aa: ASSQRQAGYYEQY
abundance: -; j_gene: TRBJ1-5; v_gene: TRBV5-1; CDR3aa: ASSLAGSGSQPQH
abundance: -; j_gene: TRBJ2-6; v_gene: TRBV4-2; CDR3aa: ASSQEGGSGANVLT
abundance: -; j_gene: TRBJ2-7; v_gene: TRBV6-4; CDR3aa: ASSYPSGIFYEQY
abundance: -; j_gene: TRBJ1-2; v_gene: TRBV11-2; CDR3aa: ASSLGSNYGYT
abundance: -; j_gene: TRBJ2-5; v_gene: TRBV27; CDR3aa: ASTSGTSGGRGETQY
abundance: -; j_gene: TRBJ1-1; v_gene: TRBV3-1/TRBV3-2; CDR3aa: ASSRQGGRGAF
abundance: -; j_gene: TRBJ1-4; v_gene: TRBV7-9; CDR3aa: ASSLGEVATFATNEKLF
abundance: -; j_gene: TRBJ2-1; v_gene: TRBV7-3; CDR3aa: ASSLGQGANEQF
abundance: -; j_gene: TRBJ2-1; v_gene: TRBV2; CDR3aa: ASSDRDRYNEQF
abundance: -; j_gene: TRBJ2-2; v_gene: TRBV3-1/TRBV3-2; CDR3aa: ASRQTGVMNTGELF
abundance: -; j_gene: TRBJ2-1; v_gene: TRBV4-1; CDR3aa: ASSPGTSGQYNEQF
abundance: -; j_gene: TRBJ1-5; v_gene: TRBV18; CDR3aa: ASSLGTGINQPQH
abundance: -; j_gene: TRBJ1-4; v_gene: TRBV9; CDR3aa: ASSGDRVGEKLF
abundance: -; j_gene: TRBJ1-1; v_gene: TRBV6-5; CDR3aa: ASSYVGVGTEAF
abundance: -; j_gene: TRBJ1-2; v_gene: TRBV29-1; CDR3aa: SVTTGNYGYT
abundance: -; j_gene: TRBJ1-2; v_gene: TRBV12-3/TRBV12-4; CDR3aa: ASSPTGTRGYT
abundance: -; j_gene: TRBJ2-7; v_gene: TRBV3-1/TRBV3-2; CDR3aa: ASARSSYEQY
abundance: few; j_gene: TRBJ1-1; v_gene: TRBV4-2; CDR3aa: ASSQDAGVHTEAF
abundance: -; j_gene: TRBJ2-7; v_gene: TRBV7-9; CDR3aa: ASSLSGDDEQY
abundance: -; j_gene: TRBJ1-1; v_gene: TRBV9; CDR3aa: ASSALQGSGTEAF
abundance: -; j_gene: TRBJ2-5; v_gene: TRBV2; CDR3aa: ASTGEETQY
abundance: -; j_gene: TRBJ2-7; v_gene: TRBV18; CDR3aa: ASSPRGSYEQY
abundance: -; j_gene: TRBJ1-2; v_gene: TRBV2; CDR3aa: ASSAGLGQIYGYT
abundance: -; j_gene: TRBJ1-3; v_gene: TRBV28; CDR3aa: ASRGRGNTIY